This T cell receptor (beta chain) was sequenced for a study of cytomegalovirus exposure and HLA in healthy donors. On the study more broadly: Of the donors genotyped, 398 in all, about 80% fell in the Caucasian-associated ancestry cluster.

Germline V gene data show CDR1 as MNHNS and CDR2 as SASEGT. This CDR3 region has 15 residues. The germline V and J ends were trimmed by 6 bases and 0 bases, with 12 bases remaining between them. It was with 60 Vbeta and 13 Jbeta primers that the PCR ran. Produced via immunoSEQ multiplex PCR; TCRdb's table is partial and in-frame only. The sample has 200,000 to 300,000 clones, roughly four fifths seen once; the top ten hold about 8%. For this clone: The target antigen is unknown.

Findings and caveats of the study: Researchers reported in a later analysis that a missense DCLRE1C variant was tied to TCR beta V- and J-gene trimming.

J is TRBJ1-5 and V is TRBV6-1; D possibly corresponds to TRBD1 (6 bases). The specimen was PBMCs. The origin of this receptor is a woman aged 60-75 years in good health and CMV-seropositive. The CDR3 region has the DNA TGTGCCAGCAGCCTCGGACAGCATAGCAATCAGCCCCAGCATTTT. It specifies CASSLGQHSNQPQHF.